Each of the 30 T cell receptor beta chains below was sequenced from the same sample in a study of OX40 agonist ivuxolimab in advanced cancers. Libraries were prepared by immunoSEQ multiplex PCR; TCRdb keeps only in-frame clonotypes and omits some of them. The table records around 40,000 clones, 82% of them present only once. Here the sequenced sample was CD4+ or CD8+ T cells sorted from blood, taken in a trial of the OX40 agonist ivuxolimab. Source of these receptors: an adult with an advanced solid tumor such as melanoma, head and neck, liver or kidney cancer.

The chain couples TRBV27 to TRBJ1-1, with D unresolved. This CDR3 has 13 residues. V was pared by 6 bases and J by 1 base, with 9 bases between. Germline values: CDR1 MNHEY, CDR2 SMNVEV (reference sequence). CDR3 nucleotides: TGTGCCAGCAGGGAACGCGGGAACACTGAAGCTTTCTTT. It encodes CASRERGNTEAFF.

The chain couples TRBV6-6 to TRBJ2-7; possibly TRBD1 for D (5 bases). V was pared by 5 bases and J by 6 bases, with 14 bases between. The germline V gene has CDR1 MNHNY and CDR2 SVGAGI (reference sequence). CDR3 length: 13 amino acids. CDR3: CASSNRRTGEQYF. In DNA form, the CDR3 reads TGTGCCAGCAGTAACAGGCGGACGGGCGAGCAGTACTTC.

The J gene is TRBJ1-2, the V gene TRBV30; D gene unclear. Between the trimmed V and J ends, which lost 2 bases and 1 base, there was a span of 17 bases. The CDR3 has 16 residues. The germline V gene encodes CDR1 GTSNPN and CDR2 SVGIG (reference sequence). For the CDR3, the DNA is TGTGCCTGGAGTCAGACAAGCCGGAATTATAACTATGGCTACACCTTC. Translated, it gives CAWSQTSRNYNYGYTF.

The chain employs TRBV11-2 and TRBJ2-7; D ambiguous. Per the germline V gene, CDR1 is SGHAT and CDR2 is FQNNGV. V lost 5 bases and J lost 4, with 9 bases in between. This CDR3 spans 12 amino acids. The CDR3 protein is CASSASRYEQYF. The CDR3 nucleotides read TGTGCCAGCAGCGCCAGTAGGTACGAGCAGTACTTC.

The chain links TRBV5-6 to TRBJ2-7, with D unresolved. This CDR3 comprises 12 residues. V lost 4 bases, J lost 2 bases, and 7 bases lay in between. Germline V CDR1 and CDR2: SGHDT, YYEEEE. The CDR3 DNA follows: TGTGCCAGCAGCACCGGACCCTACGAGCAGTACTTC. Its translation is CASSTGPYEQYF.

This chain connects TRBV6-1 to TRBJ2-3; tentatively, D is TRBD1 (5 bases). Germline CDR1 is MNHNS and CDR2 is SASEGT. V gave up 8 bases and J gave up 2 bases, with 17 bases separating them. The CDR3 loop spans 15 amino acids. CDR3 DNA: TGTGCCAGCTGCGAGACCCGACAGCCCACAGATACGCAGTATTTT. Protein: CASCETRQPTDTQYF.

J is TRBJ1-2 and V is TRBV7-2; 8 bases agree with TRBD1. Germline V CDR1 and CDR2: SGHTA, FQGNSA. The CDR3 runs 13 residues. Trimming took 4 bases from V and 7 from J; bases not matched to a gene: 5. CDR3 sequence: CASSSQGAFGYTF. CDR3 in DNA: TGTGCCAGCAGCTCTCAGGGGGCCTTTGGCTACACCTTC. The whole variable domain, remainder taken from reference TRBV7-2 and TRBJ1-2, is GAGVSQSPSNKVTEKGKDVELRCDPISGHTALYWYRQSLGQGLEFLIYFQGNSAPDKSGLPSDRFSAERTGGSVSTLTIQRTQQEDSAVYLCASSSQGAFGYTFGSGTRLTVV.

This clone was seen once. V gene TRBV5-6 combines with J gene TRBJ2-5; possibly TRBD1 or TRBD2 for D (5 bases each). CDR1 is SGHDT and CDR2 is YYEEEE in the germline V gene. This CDR3 spans 16 amino acids. Trimming took 0 bases from V and 2 from J, leaving 14 bases between them. This CDR3 reads CASSLDTGWGQETQYF. CDR3 coding DNA: TGTGCCAGCAGCTTGGATACGGGTTGGGGGCAAGAGACCCAGTACTTC.

The V gene is TRBV29-1, the J gene TRBJ1-2; 7 bases agree with TRBD1. CDR1 SQVTM and CDR2 ANQGSEA come from the germline V gene. This CDR3 is 12 amino acids long. After removal of 6 bases from V and 2 bases from J, the junction contained 3 bases not matched to a gene. The CDR3 DNA reads as TGCAGCGTGGGGACAGCGAACTATGGCTACACCTTC. Its protein product is CSVGTANYGYTF. Combining the CDR3 with reference TRBV29-1 and TRBJ1-2 gives the whole variable domain SAVISQKPSRDICQRGTSLTIQCQVDSQVTMMFWYRQQPGQSLTLIATANQGSEATYESGFVIDKFPISRPNLTFSTLTVSNMSPEDSSIYLCSVGTANYGYTFGSGTRLTVV.

The rearrangement uses TRBV19 and TRBJ1-1; D unresolved. The CDR3 runs 11 residues. Germline values: CDR1 LNHDA, CDR2 SQIVND (reference sequence). V lost 7 bases and J lost 8, with 11 bases in between. The CDR3 DNA is TGTGCCAGTATCTGGGCCGGAGAAGCTTTCTTT. The encoded protein is CASIWAGEAFF. The full variable domain, with the rest looked up from reference TRBV19 and TRBJ1-1, is DGGITQSPKYLFRKEGQNVTLSCEQNLNHDAMYWYRQDPGQGLRLIYYSQIVNDFQKGDIAEGYSVSREKKESFPLTVTSAQKNPTAFYLCASIWAGEAFFGQGTRLTVV.

The chain recombines TRBV2 with TRBJ2-1; D is perhaps TRBD1 (5 bases). Germline assignment: CDR1 SNHLY and CDR2 FYNNEI. CDR3 length: 13 residues. Trimming took 7 bases from V and 3 from J, leaving 10 bases between them. CDR3 sequence (DNA): TGTGCCAGCAACCTTCAGGGCTACAATGAGCAGTTCTTC. Its translation is CASNLQGYNEQFF.

The V and J genes are TRBV10-1 and TRBJ1-1; D is ambiguous. The CDR3 covers 13 residues. Germline V gene lookup returns CDR1 WNHNN and CDR2 SYGVQD (reference sequence). V was trimmed by 0 bases and J by 10 bases, leaving 12 bases between them. CDR3 sequence: CASSESGALLAFF. The CDR3 region has the DNA TGCGCCAGCAGTGAGTCGGGTGCGCTTCTAGCTTTCTTT.

This clone showed up just once. The CDR3 DNA sequence: TGTGCCAGTAGTAGCAGGACTAGCGGAAACTCTGGGGCCAACGTCCTGACTTTC. Its protein is CASSSRTSGNSGANVLTF. The chain is built from TRBV19 and TRBJ2-6; TRBD2 agrees at 10 bases. This CDR3 region has 18 residues. Losses at the gene ends were 4 bases for V and 0 bases for J; bases not matched to a gene: 6. Germline values: CDR1 LNHDA, CDR2 SQIVND (reference sequence).

The chain recombines TRBV6-1 with TRBJ2-7; D uncertain. Per germline, CDR1 MNHNS and CDR2 SASEGT. The CDR3 extends over 11 amino acids. Trimming removed 5 bases from V and 4 bases from J, with 6 bases in between. CDR3 nucleotide sequence: TGTGCCAGCAGTAAAAAATACGAGCAGTACTTC. Translating gives CASSKKYEQYF.

This clone was seen a few times. The chain has TRBV5-1 and TRBJ2-3; D uncertain. From germline, CDR1 is SGHRS and CDR2 YFSETQ. V was trimmed by 4 bases and J by 3 bases, leaving 12 bases between them. The CDR3 sequence is 14 residues long. CDR3 protein: CASSPQAYTDTQYF. The CDR3 nucleotides are TGCGCCAGCAGCCCCCAGGCCTATACAGATACGCAGTATTTT.

The J gene is TRBJ2-7, the V gene TRBV7-8; maybe TRBD1 (6 bases). The ends were cut back, 9 bases at V and 1 base at J, with 16 bases in the middle. The CDR3 totals 14 residues. The germline V gene encodes CDR1 SGHVS and CDR2 FQNEAQ. The CDR3 nucleotides are TGTGCCAGTCAAGAGGACAGCCCTTCCTACGAGCAGTACTTC. This codes for CASQEDSPSYEQYF.

The chain couples TRBV2 to TRBJ2-7; 8 nucleotides match TRBD2. The germline V gene encodes CDR1 SNHLY and CDR2 FYNNEI. This CDR3 contains 13 residues. The ends lost 11 bases at V and 1 base at J; junction bases unmatched: 7. In nucleotides, the CDR3 is TGTGCCGAGGGAGCGGGAGATTCCTACGAGCAGTACTTC. Translated, it gives CAEGAGDSYEQYF.

In DNA, the CDR3 is TGTGCCAGCAGCTACATGTGCGAGCAGTACTTC. Its translation: CASSYMCEQYF. The gene calls are TRBV11-2 and TRBJ2-7, with D unclear. Germline V CDR1 and CDR2: SGHAT, FQNNGV. The CDR3 covers 11 residues. V was pared by 4 bases and J by 6 bases, with 7 bases between.

The chain carries TRBV7-8 and TRBJ2-3; 7 bases match TRBD2. The V and J ends lost 6 bases and 3 bases, in that order; junction bases with no gene match: 3. The CDR3 spans 13 residues. Germline CDR1 and CDR2: SGHVS and FQNEAQ. The CDR3 loop reads CASRRRGTDTQYF. The CDR3 DNA sequence: TGTGCCAGCAGACGGCGGGGGACAGATACGCAGTATTTT.

V and J are TRBV5-1 and TRBJ2-5, with TRBD2 matching over 8 bases. The CDR3 is 14 residues long. From germline, CDR1 is SGHRS and CDR2 YFSETQ. The trim removed 1 base at V and 2 bases at J, leaving 1 base unmatched. The chain's CDR3 is CASSLTSGQETQYF. The CDR3 nucleotides are TGCGCCAGCAGCTTGACTAGCGGACAAGAGACCCAGTACTTC. The full variable domain, rest sourced from reference TRBV5-1 and TRBJ2-5, is KAGVTQTPRYLIKTRGQQVTLSCSPISGHRSVSWYQQTPGQGLQFLFEYFSETQRNKGNFPGRFSGRQFSNSRSEMNVSTLELGDSALYLCASSLTSGQETQYFGPGTRLLVL.

The V call is TRBV2, the J call TRBJ1-5; a weak D match, TRBD1 (5 bases). CDR1 SNHLY and CDR2 FYNNEI come from the germline V gene. V lost 6 bases, J lost 3 bases, and 15 bases lay in between. The CDR3 is 15 residues long. The CDR3 DNA reads as TGTGCCAGCAGCCCCACCCAGGGCCTCAATCAGCCCCAGCATTTT. Its translation is CASSPTQGLNQPQHF.

V and J are TRBV30 and TRBJ2-7; TRBD1 is a possible D gene (5 bases). V was clipped by 1 base and J by 9 bases, with 16 bases between them. This CDR3 is 13 amino acids long. The germline gives CDR1 GTSNPN, CDR2 SVGIG (reference sequence). CDR3 protein: CAWSEGLQYGQYF. The CDR3 DNA sequence: TGTGCCTGGAGTGAGGGGCTCCAATATGGGCAGTACTTC.

V is TRBV5-8 and J is TRBJ1-1; D might be TRBD1 (5 bases). CDR1 and CDR2 (germline): SGHTS, YDEGEE. The CDR3 consists of 13 residues. The ends were cut back, 4 bases at V and 11 bases at J, with 18 bases in the middle. The CDR3 DNA reads as TGTGCCAGCAGCCCAACAGGAGGGGCGCGCGCTTTCTTT. It codes for CASSPTGGARAFF.

The rearrangement uses TRBV6-5 and TRBJ2-3; D unclear. V was trimmed by 7 bases and J by 5 bases, leaving 13 bases between them. The germline V gene encodes CDR1 MNHEY and CDR2 SVGAGI. The CDR3 contains 13 residues. CDR3 protein: CASTKNMGDTQYF. CDR3 nucleotide sequence: TGTGCCAGCACGAAAAACATGGGAGATACGCAGTATTTT.

The chain links TRBV6-4 to TRBJ2-2; no reliable D call. This CDR3 region has 13 residues. The germline V gene has CDR1 MRHNA and CDR2 SNTAGT. Trimming removed 6 bases at V and 6 bases at J, with 11 bases between. The CDR3 DNA sequence: TGTGCCAGCAGCCCCGAAGTGGCCGGGGAGCTGTTTTTT. It translates to CASSPEVAGELFF.

This clone came up a few times. V and J are TRBV4-3 and TRBJ2-1; maybe TRBD2 (5 bases). Germline V gene data show CDR1 as LGHNA and CDR2 as YSLEER. V gave up 1 base and J gave up 8 bases, with 18 bases separating them. The CDR3 loop spans 16 amino acids. The CDR3 sequence is CASSQAIGLSGDEQFF. CDR3 bases: TGCGCCAGCAGCCAAGCCATCGGACTTAGTGGTGATGAGCAGTTCTTC.

This clone has only a few counts. V and J are TRBV11-3 and TRBJ2-5; 7 nucleotides align to TRBD2. Trimming cost V 1 base and J 2 bases; bases outside gene matches: 4. The CDR3 covers 15 residues. Germline CDR1 reads SGHNT; CDR2 reads YENEEA. CDR3 amino acids: CASSLGAGAQETQYF. DNA of the CDR3: TGTGCCAGCAGCTTAGGGGCGGGAGCACAAGAGACCCAGTACTTC. The variable domain in full, with the rest retrieved from reference TRBV11-3 and TRBJ2-5, is EAGVVQSPRYKIIEKKQPVAFWCNPISGHNTLYWYLQNLGQGPELLIRYENEEAVDDSQLPKDRFSAERLKGVDSTLKIQPAELGDSAVYLCASSLGAGAQETQYFGPGTRLLVL.

Judged by abundance, this clone is medium-sized. The rearrangement joins TRBV10-3 to TRBJ1-1, with TRBD1 identical over 9 bases. The germline V gene has CDR1 ENHRY and CDR2 SYGVKD. The CDR3 consists of 15 residues. J gave up 3 bases and V 3 bases, and 5 bases lay outside the gene matches. The DNA of the CDR3 is TGTGCCATCAGTGATCGAAGACAGGGGGACACTGAAGCTTTCTTT. This codes for CAISDRRQGDTEAFF.

The V gene is TRBV7-8, the J gene TRBJ1-2; D remains unclear. Germline V gene sequence: CDR1 SGHVS, CDR2 FQNEAQ. CDR3 size: 14 residues. Trimming stripped 4 bases from V and 4 bases from J, with 13 bases between. CDR3 bases: TGTGCCAGCAGCTCCGGACGGGAGGTCTATGGCTACACCTTC. Residues: CASSSGREVYGYTF.

The rearrangement joins TRBV11-2 to TRBJ2-7, with 13 bases lining up with TRBD2. The V and J ends lost 4 bases and 5 bases, in that order; junction bases with no gene match: 8. The CDR3 is 16 amino acids. CDR1 and CDR2 (germline): SGHAT, FQNNGV. The CDR3 region has the DNA TGTGCCAGCAGCTCCGTGACTAGCGGGAGGTTGAACGAGCAGTACTTC. As protein: CASSSVTSGRLNEQYF. The whole variable domain, remainder taken from reference TRBV11-2 and TRBJ2-7, is EAGVAQSPRYKIIEKRQSVAFWCNPISGHATLYWYQQILGQGPKLLIQFQNNGVVDDSQLPKDRFSAERLKGVDSTLKIQPAKLEDSAVYLCASSSVTSGRLNEQYFGPGTRLTVT.